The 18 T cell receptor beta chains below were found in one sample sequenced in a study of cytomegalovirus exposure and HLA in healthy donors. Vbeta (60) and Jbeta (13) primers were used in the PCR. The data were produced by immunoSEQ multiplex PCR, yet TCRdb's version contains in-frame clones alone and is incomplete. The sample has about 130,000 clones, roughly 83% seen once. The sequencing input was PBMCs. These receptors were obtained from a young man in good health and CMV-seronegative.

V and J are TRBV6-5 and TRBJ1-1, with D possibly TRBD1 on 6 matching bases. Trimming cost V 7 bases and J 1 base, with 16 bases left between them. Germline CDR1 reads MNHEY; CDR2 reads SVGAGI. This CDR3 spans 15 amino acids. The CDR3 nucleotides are TGTGCCAGCAACCCCGGGGGGGCCGGGAACACTGAAGCTTTCTTT. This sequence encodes CASNPGGAGNTEAFF.

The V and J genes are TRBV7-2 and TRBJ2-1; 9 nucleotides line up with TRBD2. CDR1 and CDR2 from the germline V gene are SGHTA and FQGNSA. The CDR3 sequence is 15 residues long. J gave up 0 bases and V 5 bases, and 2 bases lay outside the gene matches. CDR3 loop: CASSNSGSSYNEQFF. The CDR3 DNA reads TGTGCCAGCAGCAATAGCGGGAGCTCCTACAATGAGCAGTTCTTC.

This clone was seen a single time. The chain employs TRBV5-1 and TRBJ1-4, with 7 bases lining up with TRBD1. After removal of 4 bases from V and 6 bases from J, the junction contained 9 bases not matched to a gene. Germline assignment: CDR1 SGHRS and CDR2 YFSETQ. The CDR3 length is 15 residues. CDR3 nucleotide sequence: TGCGCCAGCAGCCAGGGACAGTTTGGAGATGAAAAACTGTTTTTT. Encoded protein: CASSQGQFGDEKLFF.

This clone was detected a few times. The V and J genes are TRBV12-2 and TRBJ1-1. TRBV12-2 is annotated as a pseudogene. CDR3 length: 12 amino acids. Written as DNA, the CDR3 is TGTGCAAGTCGCTTGGGGGGATTCGGAGCTTTCTTT. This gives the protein CASRLGGFGAFF.

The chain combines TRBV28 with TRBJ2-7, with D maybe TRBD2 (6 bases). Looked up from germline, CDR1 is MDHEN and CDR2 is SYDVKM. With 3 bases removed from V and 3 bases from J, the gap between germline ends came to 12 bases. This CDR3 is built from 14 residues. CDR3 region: CASSLRAGFYEQYF. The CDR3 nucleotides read TGTGCCAGCAGTTTGCGGGCGGGATTCTACGAGCAGTACTTC. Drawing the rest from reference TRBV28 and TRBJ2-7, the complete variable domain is DVKVTQSSRYLVKRTGEKVFLECVQDMDHENMFWYRQDPGLGLRLIYFSYDVKMKEKGDIPEGYSVSREKKERFSLILESASTNQTSMYLCASSLRAGFYEQYFGPGTRLTVT.

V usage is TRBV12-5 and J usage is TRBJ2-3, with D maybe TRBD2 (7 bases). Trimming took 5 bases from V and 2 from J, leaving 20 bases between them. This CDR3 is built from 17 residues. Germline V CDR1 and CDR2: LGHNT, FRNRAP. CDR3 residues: CASGIRVAGDNTDTQYF. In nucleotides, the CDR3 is TGTGCTAGTGGTATACGGGTTGCGGGGGACAACACAGATACGCAGTATTTT. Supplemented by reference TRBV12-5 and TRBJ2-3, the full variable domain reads DARVTQTPRHKVTEMGQEVTMRCQPILGHNTVFWYRQTMMQGLELLAYFRNRAPLDDSGMPKDRFSAEMPDATLATLKIQPSEPRDSAVYFCASGIRVAGDNTDTQYFGPGTRLTVL.

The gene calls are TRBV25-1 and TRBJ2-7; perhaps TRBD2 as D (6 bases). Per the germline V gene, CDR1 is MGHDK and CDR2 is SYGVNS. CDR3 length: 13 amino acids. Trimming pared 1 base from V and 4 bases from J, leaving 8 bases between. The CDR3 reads CASSESGLYEQYF. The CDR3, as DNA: TGTGCCAGCAGTGAATCCGGACTATACGAGCAGTACTTC.

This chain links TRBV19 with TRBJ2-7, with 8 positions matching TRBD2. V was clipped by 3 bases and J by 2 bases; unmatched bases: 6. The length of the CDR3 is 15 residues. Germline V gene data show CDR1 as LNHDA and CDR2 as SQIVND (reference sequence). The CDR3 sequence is CASSINSGIPYEQYF. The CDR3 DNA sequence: TGTGCCAGTAGTATTAATAGCGGGATACCCTACGAGCAGTACTTC.

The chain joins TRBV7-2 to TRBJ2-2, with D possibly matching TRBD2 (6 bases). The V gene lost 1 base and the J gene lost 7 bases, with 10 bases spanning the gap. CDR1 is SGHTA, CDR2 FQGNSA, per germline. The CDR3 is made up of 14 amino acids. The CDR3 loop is CASSLVGGLGELFF. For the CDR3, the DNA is TGTGCCAGCAGCTTAGTAGGAGGGCTCGGGGAGCTGTTTTTT.

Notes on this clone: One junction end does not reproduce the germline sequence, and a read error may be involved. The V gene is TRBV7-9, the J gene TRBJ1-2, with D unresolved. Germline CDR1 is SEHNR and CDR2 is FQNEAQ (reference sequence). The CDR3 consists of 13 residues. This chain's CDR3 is CSSSLNNNYGYTF. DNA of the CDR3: TGTTCCAGCAGCTTAAACAATAACTATGGCTACACCTTC. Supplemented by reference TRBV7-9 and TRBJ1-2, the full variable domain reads DTGVSQNPRHKITKRGQNVTFRCDPISEHNRLYWYRQTLGQGPEFLTYFQNEAQLEKSRLLSDRFSAERPKGSFSTLEIQRTEQGDSAMYLCSSSLNNNYGYTFGSGTRLTVV.

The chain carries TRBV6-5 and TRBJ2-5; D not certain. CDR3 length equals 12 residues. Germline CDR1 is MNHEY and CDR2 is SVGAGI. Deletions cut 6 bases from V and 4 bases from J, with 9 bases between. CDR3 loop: CASSQNAETQYF. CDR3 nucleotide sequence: TGTGCCAGCAGCCAGAACGCAGAGACCCAGTACTTC.

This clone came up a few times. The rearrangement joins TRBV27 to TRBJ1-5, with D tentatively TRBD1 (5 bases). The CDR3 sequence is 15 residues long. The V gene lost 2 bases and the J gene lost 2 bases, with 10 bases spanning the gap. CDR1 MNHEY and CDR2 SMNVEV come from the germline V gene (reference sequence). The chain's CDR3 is CASSLAGRGNQPQHF. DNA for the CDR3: TGTGCCAGCAGTTTAGCAGGGAGGGGCAATCAGCCCCAGCATTTT.

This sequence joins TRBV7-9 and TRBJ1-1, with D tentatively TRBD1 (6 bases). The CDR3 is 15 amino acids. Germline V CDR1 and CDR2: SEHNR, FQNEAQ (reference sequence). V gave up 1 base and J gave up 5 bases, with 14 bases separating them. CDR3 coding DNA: TGTGCCAGCAGCTTAGGTACCGGGACAACTACTGAAGCTTTCTTT. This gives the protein CASSLGTGTTTEAFF.

The CDR3: CASSGGTGGARGQPQHF. CDR3 coding DNA: TGTGCCAGCAGCGGTGGGACAGGGGGAGCGAGGGGTCAGCCCCAGCATTTT. The chain joins TRBV5-5 to TRBJ1-5, with 11 bases identical to TRBD1. Germline V lookup: CDR1 SGHKS, CDR2 YYEKEE (reference sequence). V lost 4 bases to trimming and J lost 6 bases; unmatched junction nucleotides: 12. The CDR3 extends over 17 amino acids.

The CDR3 loop reads CAWNRQGEGYGYTF. CDR3 bases: TGTGCCTGGAATCGACAGGGAGAAGGCTATGGCTACACCTTC. The genes are TRBV30 and TRBJ1-2; 7 bases match TRBD1. The CDR3 is made up of 14 amino acids. Per the germline V gene, CDR1 is GTSNPN and CDR2 is SVGIG (reference sequence). The junction had 9 bases not matched to a gene; V was cut back by 4 bases and J by 4 bases. Filled out from reference TRBV30 and TRBJ1-2, the complete variable domain reads SQTIHQWPATLVQPVGSPLSLECTVEGTSNPNLYWYRQAAGRGLQLLFYSVGIGQISSEVPQNLSASRPQDRQFILSSKKLLLSDSGFYLCAWNRQGEGYGYTFGSGTRLTVV.

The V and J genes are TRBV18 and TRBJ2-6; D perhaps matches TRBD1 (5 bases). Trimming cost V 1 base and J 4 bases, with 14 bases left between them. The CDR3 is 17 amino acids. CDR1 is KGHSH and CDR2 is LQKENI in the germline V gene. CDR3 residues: CASSPLSQGNGANVLTF. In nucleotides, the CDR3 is TGTGCCAGCTCACCACTTTCCCAGGGCAACGGGGCCAACGTCCTGACTTTC. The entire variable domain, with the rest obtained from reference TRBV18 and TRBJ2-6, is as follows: NAGVMQNPRHLVRRRGQEARLRCSPMKGHSHVYWYRQLPEEGLKFMVYLQKENIIDESGMPKERFSAEFPKEGPSILRIQQVVRGDSAAYFCASSPLSQGNGANVLTFGAGSRLTVL.

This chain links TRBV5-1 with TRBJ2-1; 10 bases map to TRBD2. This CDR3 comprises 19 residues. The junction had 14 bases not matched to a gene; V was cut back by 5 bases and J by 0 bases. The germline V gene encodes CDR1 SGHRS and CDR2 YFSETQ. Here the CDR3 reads CASRGLALINTDSYNEQFF. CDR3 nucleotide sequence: TGCGCCAGCAGGGGACTAGCGCTTATCAATACTGACTCCTACAATGAGCAGTTCTTC.

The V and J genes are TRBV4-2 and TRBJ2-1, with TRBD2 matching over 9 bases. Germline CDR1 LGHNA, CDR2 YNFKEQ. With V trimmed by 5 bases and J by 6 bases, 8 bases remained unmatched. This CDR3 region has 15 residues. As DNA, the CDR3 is TGTGCCAGCAGCTTTTTAGCGGGAGAGGCCAATGAGCAGTTCTTC. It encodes CASSFLAGEANEQFF.